This T cell receptor beta chain comes out of a study of T-cell memory formation after mild COVID-19. V was trimmed by 1 base and J by 3 bases, leaving 9 bases between them. Germline V gene sequence: CDR1 LGHNA, CDR2 YSLEER. The CDR3 is 14 amino acids. Study-wide results and caveats: Confirmation was lacking for SARS-CoV-2 specificity of second-wave clones that peaked on day 37. Within pre-infection memory, some responding clones were found, suggesting cross-reactive memory joined.

TCRdb reprocessed the 5' RACE reads via MiXCR and lists one record per CDR3 protein. Altogether a few hundred thousand distinct CDR3 sequences are present, around 15% being singletons, with the ten largest covering approximately 20%. Worth noting for this clonotype: Its antigen is currently unknown.

Sequenced: PBMCs or a T cell subset sorted from them (not recorded which). The sequence was obtained from a man between 18 and 35 years old who had mild COVID-19 (a few samples of this study predate the infection). Cell type and time point are not known. The chain has TRBV4-3 and TRBJ1-1; possible D gene TRBD1, 5 bases. The CDR3 region is CASSQGAGDTEAFF. The CDR3 nucleotides are TGCGCCAGCAGCCAAGGTGCGGGGGACACTGAAGCTTTCTTT.